The 24 T cell receptor beta chains presented below share a single source sample, sequenced in a study of OX40 agonist ivuxolimab in advanced cancers. TCRdb's copy holds only in-frame clones and misses some; the assay was immunoSEQ multiplex PCR. The sample lists more than 40,000 clones, 89% occurring once. This sample comprised CD4+ or CD8+ T cells sorted from blood, obtained in a trial of the OX40 agonist ivuxolimab. These receptors originate from an adult with an advanced solid tumor such as melanoma, head and neck, liver or kidney cancer.

This chain connects TRBV30 to TRBJ2-3; 7 bases line up with TRBD1. J lost 4 bases, V lost 2 bases, and 6 bases had no gene match. The V gene's germline CDR1 is GTSNPN and CDR2 SVGIG (reference sequence). The length of the CDR3 is 14 residues. The DNA of the CDR3 is TGTGCCTGGAGTCAACAGGGGTTTGCAGATACGCAGTATTTT. Protein: CAWSQQGFADTQYF.

J is TRBJ2-7 and V is TRBV30; D ambiguous. Trimming pared 2 bases from V and 4 bases from J, leaving 9 bases between. Per the germline V gene, CDR1 is GTSNPN and CDR2 is SVGIG (reference sequence). The CDR3 consists of 12 residues. The DNA of the CDR3 is TGTGCCTGGAGTATTTTAAGTTACGAGCAGTACTTC. Residues: CAWSILSYEQYF.

This clone was picked up one time. Here the CDR3 reads CASSLGLAGYNEQFF. The DNA of the CDR3 is TGTGCCAGCAGCTTAGGGCTAGCGGGGTACAATGAGCAGTTCTTC. This rearrangement joins TRBV7-3 to TRBJ2-1; 9 bases are a match to TRBD2. Trimming at V came to 2 bases and at J to 4 bases, leaving 3 bases not matched to a gene. The CDR3 is 15 amino acids. Germline V gene lookup returns CDR1 SGHTA and CDR2 FQGTGA. The full variable domain, with the rest looked up from reference TRBV7-3 and TRBJ2-1, is GAGVSQTPSNKVTEKGKYVELRCDPISGHTALYWYRQSLGQGPEFLIYFQGTGAADDSGLPNDRFFAVRPEGSVSTLKIQRTERGDSAVYLCASSLGLAGYNEQFFGPGTRLTVL.

The CDR3, as DNA: TGTGCCAGCAGCTTAGAGGAGTCCTACAATGAGCAGTTCTTC. This codes for CASSLEESYNEQFF. This sequence joins TRBV11-2 and TRBJ2-1; D is uncertain. The V end was cut by 0 bases, the J end by 1 base, with 4 bases between. Germline values: CDR1 SGHAT, CDR2 FQNNGV. CDR3 length: 14 residues.

The rearrangement joins TRBV18 to TRBJ2-5; 9 bases are shared with TRBD1. CDR3 length: 16 residues. The germline gives CDR1 KGHSH, CDR2 LQKENI. V lost 0 bases and J lost 5; bases outside the gene matches: 7. Here the CDR3 DNA reads TGTGCCAGCTCACCACCATGGGGACAGGGCGGGGAGACCCAGTACTTC. Protein: CASSPPWGQGGETQYF.

The chain joins TRBV9 to TRBJ2-7, with 7 bases matching TRBD1. There are 14 residues in the CDR3. Germline V gene sequence: CDR1 SGDLS, CDR2 YYNGEE. J gave up 3 bases and V 4 bases, and 7 bases lay outside the gene matches. The CDR3 loop reads CASSPGDRDYEQYF. The CDR3 DNA is TGTGCCAGCAGCCCGGGCGACAGGGACTACGAGCAGTACTTC.

V usage is TRBV6-1 and J usage is TRBJ1-2; D is perhaps TRBD1 (6 bases). The germline CDR1 and CDR2 sequences are MNHNS and SASEGT. The CDR3 sequence is 16 residues long. V shed 0 bases and J shed 8 bases, with 19 bases lying between them. CDR3 nucleotide sequence: TGTGCCAGCAGTGAAGCTTGGGTTCCAGGGGCGGACGGCTACACCTTC. As protein: CASSEAWVPGADGYTF.

The chain carries TRBV5-6 and TRBJ2-1; 7 positions match TRBD2. The CDR3 has 15 amino acids. Losses at the gene ends were 3 bases for V and 4 bases for J; bases not matched to a gene: 7. Per the germline V gene, CDR1 is SGHDT and CDR2 is YYEEEE. The CDR3 DNA reads TGTGCCAGCAGCTGGGTTGGCGGGGGTTACAATGAGCAGTTCTTC. Protein sequence: CASSWVGGGYNEQFF.

V gene TRBV10-1 combines with J gene TRBJ2-1; the match to TRBD2 covers 11 bases. V shed 3 bases, J shed 3 bases, and the junction held 4 bases outside the gene matches. The CDR3 spans 16 residues. Per germline, CDR1 WNHNN and CDR2 SYGVQD (reference sequence). CDR3: CASSDAGTSGYNEQFF. The CDR3 region has the DNA TGCGCCAGCAGTGACGCTGGGACTAGCGGCTACAATGAGCAGTTCTTC.

This clone has just one count. This sequence joins TRBV29-1 and TRBJ1-2; D gene ambiguous. The CDR3 runs 13 residues. CDR1 and CDR2 (germline): SQVTM, ANQGSEA. V was trimmed by 6 bases and J by 4 bases, leaving 15 bases between them. CDR3 sequence (DNA): TGCAGCGTGTCCGGTGACCCCTCCTATGGCTACACCTTC. This codes for CSVSGDPSYGYTF.

The chain is built from TRBV2 and TRBJ2-2, with TRBD1 as a possible D gene (6 bases). From germline, CDR1 is SNHLY and CDR2 FYNNEI. The CDR3 is 17 residues long. The V end was cut by 6 bases, the J end by 1 base, with 18 bases between. CDR3 loop: CASSPKAGVMNTGELFF. The CDR3 DNA is TGTGCCAGCAGCCCAAAGGCAGGGGTAATGAACACCGGGGAGCTGTTTTTT.

The V gene is TRBV13, the J gene TRBJ2-1; D might be TRBD1 (6 bases). The germline gives CDR1 PRHDT, CDR2 FYEKMQ (reference sequence). The CDR3 extends over 14 amino acids. V was pared by 3 bases and J by 5 bases, with 11 bases between. The CDR3, as DNA: TGTGCCAGCAGCTTGTGGGCAGGGGACAATGAGCAGTTCTTC. Translating it yields CASSLWAGDNEQFF.

CDR3 nucleotide sequence: TGCGCCAGCATCTCGGGTTTTCCTGGAAACACCATATATTTT. Translation: CASISGFPGNTIYF. The chain combines TRBV10-1 with TRBJ1-3; D remains unclear. CDR3 length equals 14 residues. Germline V gene sequence: CDR1 WNHNN, CDR2 SYGVQD (reference sequence). Trimming took 7 bases from V and 2 from J, leaving 12 bases between them.

The gene calls are TRBV6-5 and TRBJ1-1; D is ambiguous. The CDR3 spans 15 residues. Germline V gene sequence: CDR1 MNHEY, CDR2 SVGAGI. V lost 9 bases, J lost 0 bases, and 17 bases lay in between. The CDR3: CASRTAGFMNTEAFF. Here the CDR3 DNA reads TGTGCCAGTCGCACCGCGGGGTTCATGAACACTGAAGCTTTCTTT.

The V call is TRBV28, the J call TRBJ2-7; TRBD2 agrees at 9 bases. V gave up 8 bases and J gave up 0 bases; unmatched junction bases: 17. Germline V gene lookup returns CDR1 MDHEN and CDR2 SYDVKM. CDR3 length: 18 residues. This CDR3 is CASQGILVTSGPSYEQYF. DNA of the CDR3: TGTGCCAGCCAGGGAATATTGGTGACTAGCGGCCCCTCCTACGAGCAGTACTTC.

The chain carries TRBV7-9 and TRBJ2-3; TRBD1 is a possible D gene (6 bases). Germline V gene data show CDR1 as SEHNR and CDR2 as FQNEAQ (reference sequence). The CDR3 runs to 14 residues. Trimming took off 5 bases at V and 5 bases at J, with 14 bases between the two ends. The CDR3 nucleotides read TGTGCCAGCAGCCAGGACAGTCAGGGAGATACGCAGTATTTT. It yields the protein CASSQDSQGDTQYF. The complete variable domain, with remaining parts taken from reference TRBV7-9 and TRBJ2-3, reads DTGVSQNPRHKITKRGQNVTFRCDPISEHNRLYWYRQTLGQGPEFLTYFQNEAQLEKSRLLSDRFSAERPKGSFSTLEIQRTEQGDSAMYLCASSQDSQGDTQYFGPGTRLTVL.

V is TRBV5-1 and J is TRBJ2-2, with no clear D. Trimming shortened V by 0 bases and J by 0 bases, and 15 bases separated the two germline ends. The germline gives CDR1 SGHRS, CDR2 YFSETQ. The CDR3 sequence is 18 residues long. In DNA, the CDR3 is TGCGCCAGCAGCTTGGCCCTTACAGCGCCCGCGAACACCGGGGAGCTGTTTTTT. It codes for CASSLALTAPANTGELFF.

With respect to this clone: One end of the junction is discordant with germline, which a read error may explain. This rearrangement joins TRBV5-8 to TRBJ1-1; D might be TRBD1 (5 bases). This CDR3 has 10 residues. Germline assignment: CDR1 SGHTS and CDR2 YDEGEE. In DNA form, the CDR3 reads TGTGCCCCCTGGGGGTATCGGGTCCTCTTT. This gives the protein CAPWGYRVLF.

The chain uses TRBV7-9 and TRBJ2-7, with unresolved D. CDR3 length: 19 residues. CDR1 is SEHNR, CDR2 FQNEAQ, per germline (reference sequence). V shed 3 bases and J shed 0 bases, with 24 bases lying between them. CDR3: CASSFFPARQIRSSYEQYF. CDR3 coding DNA: TGTGCCAGCAGCTTTTTCCCCGCCAGACAAATCAGGAGCTCCTACGAGCAGTACTTC.

The chain is built from TRBV28 and TRBJ2-3; a possible D gene is TRBD1 (6 bases). The CDR3 runs to 15 residues. Trimming cost V 10 bases and J 0 bases, with 17 bases left between them. CDR1 is MDHEN, CDR2 SYDVKM, per germline. The CDR3, as DNA: TGTGCCACTCCGGGTCCGACAGGTAGCACAGATACGCAGTATTTT. Translated: CATPGPTGSTDTQYF.

CDR3 amino acids: CARREGNLELFF. DNA of the CDR3: TGTGCCAGGAGGGAGGGGAATTTGGAGCTGTTTTTT. This chain joins TRBV2 and TRBJ2-2; 7 positions match TRBD2. V was clipped by 9 bases and J by 10 bases; unmatched bases: 8. CDR3 length equals 12 residues. Germline V gene data show CDR1 as SNHLY and CDR2 as FYNNEI.

The chain joins TRBV27 to TRBJ2-7; TRBD1 matches at 8 bases. Germline V gene sequence: CDR1 MNHEY, CDR2 SMNVEV (reference sequence). Trimming removed 2 bases from V and 9 bases from J; junction bases left unmatched: 9. CDR3 size: 14 residues. The CDR3 coding sequence is TGTGCCAGCAGTTTAACGGCAGGGGGCCCGTGGCAGTACTTC. Protein product: CASSLTAGGPWQYF.

As for this clone: The germline gene is not matched at one end of the junction; a read error may be the cause. The chain couples TRBV7-7 to TRBJ2-1; D is unclear. This CDR3 contains 16 residues. The germline V gene encodes CDR1 SSHAT and CDR2 FNYEAQ (reference sequence). CDR3 sequence (DNA): TGTGCTAGCAGCTTAGGGTCGGGCCTTTGGGAAAATGAGCAGTTCTTC. Protein product: CASSLGSGLWENEQFF.

This chain links TRBV5-8 with TRBJ1-5, with D uncertain. The CDR3 sequence is 16 residues long. Germline V gene sequence: CDR1 SGHTS, CDR2 YDEGEE. Trimming took 5 bases from V and 1 from J, leaving 16 bases between them. The CDR3 loop is CASSLDWTWSNQPQHF. CDR3 DNA: TGTGCCAGCAGTTTAGACTGGACTTGGAGCAATCAGCCCCAGCATTTT.